Here is one T cell receptor (beta chain) with its context. Method: immunoSEQ multiplex PCR; TCRdb's copy keeps in-frame clones and lacks some. This sample carries 50,000 to 65,000 clones, 70% to 80% of them seen once, and the ten largest clones take 8.5% to 9%. This record comes from a study of radiotherapy plus CTLA-4 blockade in lung cancer. Patients with chemo-refractory metastatic non-small-cell lung cancer received focal radiation plus CTLA-4 blockade with ipilimumab. Germline CDR1 ENHRY, CDR2 SYGVKD. The CDR3 consists of 14 residues. V lost 5 bases and J lost 2, with 10 bases in between. The V call is TRBV10-3, the J call TRBJ1-5; no reliable D call. The receptor was derived from a human donor with non-small cell lung cancer who had a complete response to radiotherapy plus ipilimumab. The specimen comprised peripheral blood, sampled from a patient treated with radiotherapy plus ipilimumab. The CDR3 loop is CAISREVGNQPQHF. The CDR3 coding sequence is TGTGCCATCAGTCGGGAGGTTGGCAATCAGCCCCAGCATTTT.